This TCR beta chain was captured in a study of T cells after somatic rescue of genetic block. V gave up 2 bases and J gave up 7 bases, with 12 bases separating them. The CDR3 extends over 13 amino acids. The germline CDR1 and CDR2 sequences are SGHTA and FQGNSA. Clones were sequenced by immunoSEQ multiplex PCR, and TCRdb holds only the in-frame ones, with some missing. In the table there are some 74,000 clones, more than 75% of which are singletons. What was sequenced was peripheral blood mononuclear cells (PBMCs). The chain couples TRBV7-2 to TRBJ2-7; weak D call: TRBD2 (5 bases). This TCR was sampled from a man aged 25-45 years. This chain's CDR3 is CASSLFMREEQYF. The DNA for the CDR3 is TGTGCCAGCAGCTTATTCATGAGGGAAGAGCAGTACTTC. Full variable domain (missing parts from reference TRBV7-2 and TRBJ2-7): GAGVSQSPSNKVTEKGKDVELRCDPISGHTALYWYRQSLGQGLEFLIYFQGNSAPDKSGLPSDRFSAERTGGSVSTLTIQRTQQEDSAVYLCASSLFMREEQYFGPGTRLTVT.